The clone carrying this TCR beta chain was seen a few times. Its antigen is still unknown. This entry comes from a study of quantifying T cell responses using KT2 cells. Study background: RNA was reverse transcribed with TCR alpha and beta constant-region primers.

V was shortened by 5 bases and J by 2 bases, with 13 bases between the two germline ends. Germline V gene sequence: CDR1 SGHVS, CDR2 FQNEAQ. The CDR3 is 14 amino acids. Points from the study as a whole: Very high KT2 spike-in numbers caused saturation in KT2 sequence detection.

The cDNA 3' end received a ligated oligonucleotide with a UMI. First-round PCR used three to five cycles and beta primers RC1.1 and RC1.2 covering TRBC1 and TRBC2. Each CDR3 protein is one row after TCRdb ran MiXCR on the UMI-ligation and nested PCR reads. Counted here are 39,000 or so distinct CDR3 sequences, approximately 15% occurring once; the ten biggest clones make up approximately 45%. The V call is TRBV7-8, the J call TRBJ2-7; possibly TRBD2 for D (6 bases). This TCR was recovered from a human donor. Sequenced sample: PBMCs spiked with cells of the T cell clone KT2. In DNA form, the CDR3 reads TGTGCCAGCAGCGCCCGGAGGGAGGCCTACGAGCAGTACTTC. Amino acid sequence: CASSARREAYEQYF.